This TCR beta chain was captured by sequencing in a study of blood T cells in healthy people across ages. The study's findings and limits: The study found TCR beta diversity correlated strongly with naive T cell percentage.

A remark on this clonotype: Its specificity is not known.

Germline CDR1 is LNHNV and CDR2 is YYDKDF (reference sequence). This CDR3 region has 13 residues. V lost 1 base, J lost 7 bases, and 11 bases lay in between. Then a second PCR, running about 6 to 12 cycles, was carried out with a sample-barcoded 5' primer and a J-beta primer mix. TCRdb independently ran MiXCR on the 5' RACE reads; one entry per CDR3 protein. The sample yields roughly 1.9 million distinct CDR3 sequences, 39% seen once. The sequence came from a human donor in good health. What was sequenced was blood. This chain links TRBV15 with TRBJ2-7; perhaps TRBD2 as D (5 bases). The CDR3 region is CATSRGGDREQYF. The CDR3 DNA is TGTGCCACCAGCAGAGGGGGAGACCGGGAGCAGTACTTC.